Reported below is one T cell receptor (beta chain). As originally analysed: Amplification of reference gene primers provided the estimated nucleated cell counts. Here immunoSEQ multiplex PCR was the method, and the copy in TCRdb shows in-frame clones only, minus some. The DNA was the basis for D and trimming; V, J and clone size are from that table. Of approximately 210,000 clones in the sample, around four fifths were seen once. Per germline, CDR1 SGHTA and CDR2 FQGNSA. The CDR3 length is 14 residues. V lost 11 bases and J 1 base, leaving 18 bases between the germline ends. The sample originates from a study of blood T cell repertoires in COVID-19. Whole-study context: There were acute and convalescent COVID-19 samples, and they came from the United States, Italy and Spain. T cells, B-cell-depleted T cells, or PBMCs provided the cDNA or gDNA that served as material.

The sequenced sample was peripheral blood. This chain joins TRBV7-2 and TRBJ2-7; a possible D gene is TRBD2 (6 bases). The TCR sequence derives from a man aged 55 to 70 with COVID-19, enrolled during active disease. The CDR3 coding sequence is TGTGCCGCTCGAGGGGCGGGAAGGTCCTACGAGCAGTACTTC. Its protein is CAARGAGRSYEQYF.